The present T cell receptor (beta chain) was sequenced within a study of T cell responses to AZD1222 COVID-19 vaccine. Unmatched junction bases numbered 2, after V lost 2 bases and J lost 4 bases. The CDR3 runs 15 residues. Germline CDR1 LGHNA, CDR2 YNFKEQ. The protocol was immunoSEQ multiplex PCR, while the TCRdb copy is restricted to in-frame clones and leaves out a portion. Of roughly 120,000 clones listed, over 75% are singletons. Sequenced material: peripheral blood, taken on day 0 of AZD1222 vaccination. The source of this sequence is an adult in good health. The chain uses TRBV4-2 and TRBJ2-2, with 9 bases matching TRBD2. The CDR3 DNA sequence: TGTGCCAGCAGCCAAAGGACTAGCGCCACCGGGGAGCTGTTTTTT. Its translation is CASSQRTSATGELFF.